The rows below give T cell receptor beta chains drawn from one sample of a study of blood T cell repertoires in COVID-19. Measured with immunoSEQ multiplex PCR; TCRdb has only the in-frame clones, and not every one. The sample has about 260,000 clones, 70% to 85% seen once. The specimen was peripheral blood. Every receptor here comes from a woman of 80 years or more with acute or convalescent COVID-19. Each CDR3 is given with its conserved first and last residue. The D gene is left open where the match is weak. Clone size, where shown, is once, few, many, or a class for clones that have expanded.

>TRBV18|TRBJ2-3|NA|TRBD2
TGTGCCAGCTCACCACCGGCTAGCGGGACGGTACGGGGCACAGATACGCAGTATTTT
CASSPPASGTVRGTDTQYF
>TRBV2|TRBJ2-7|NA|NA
TGTGCCAGCAGTGGGAGCTACCTCTCCTACGAGCAGTACTTC
CASSGSYLSYEQYF
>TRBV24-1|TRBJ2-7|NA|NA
TGTGCCACCAGTGATTTGGAGACCTCGGGCGAGCAGTACTTC
CATSDLETSGEQYF
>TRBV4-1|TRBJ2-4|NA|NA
TGCGCCAGCAGCCACCCGACAGGAGCCAAAAACATTCAGTACTTC
CASSHPTGAKNIQYF
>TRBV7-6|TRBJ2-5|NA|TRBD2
TGTGCCAGCAGCTTAGACCGGCGGGGGGCGATCCAAGAGACCCAGTACTTC
CASSLDRRGAIQETQYF
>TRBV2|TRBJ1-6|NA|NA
TGTGCCAGCAGTGAACGGTCAGGATGGAATTCACCCCTCCACTTT
CASSERSGWNSPLHF
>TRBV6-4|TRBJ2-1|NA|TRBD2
TGTGCCAGCAGTCTGACTAGCGGGGGATCCTACAATGAGCAGTTCTTC
CASSLTSGGSYNEQFF
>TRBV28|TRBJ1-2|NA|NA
TGTGCCAGCAGTTGGTCAGGGGCTGAGGGGGGCTACACCTTC
CASSWSGAEGGYTF
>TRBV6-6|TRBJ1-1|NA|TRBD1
TGTGCCAGCAGTTACGTGACAGGGGGTAACACTGAAGCTTTCTTT
CASSYVTGGNTEAFF
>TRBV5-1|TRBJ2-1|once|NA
TGCGCCAGCAGCTTGACTACAGGGAAGGCCTACAATGAGCAGTTCTTC
CASSLTTGKAYNEQFF
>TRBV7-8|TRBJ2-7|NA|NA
TGTGCCAGCAGCTTTCAGGTTTACTACGAGCAGTACTTC
CASSFQVYYEQYF
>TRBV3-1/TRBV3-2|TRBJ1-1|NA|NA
TGTGCCAGCAGCCTACAGGGTCTTGAAGCTTTCTTT
CASSLQGLEAFF
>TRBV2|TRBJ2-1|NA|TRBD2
TGTGCCAGCAGTCTTAGCGGGGGATCCTACAATGAGCAGTTCTTC
CASSLSGGSYNEQFF
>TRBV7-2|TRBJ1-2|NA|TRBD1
TGTGCCAGCAGCTTAGCGCAGGGGGACCATGGCTACACCTTC
CASSLAQGDHGYTF
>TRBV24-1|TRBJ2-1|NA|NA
TGTGCCACCAGTGACAGATTTGAGCAGTTCTTC
CATSDRFEQFF